This T cell receptor beta chain was profiled in a study of human T cells and chemical hapten exposure. Study-wide background: Across samples, TCR yields varied, mostly owing to small differences in pooled library volumes. Study-wide points: Alopecia affected the donors, so their immune response may differ from healthy people's.

Described time point: patch test 2, 6 weeks after DPC sensitization. Treatment meaning: therapeutic diphenylcyclopropenone sensitization with weekly scalp DPC. The donor pool consisted of alopecia patients aged 18 to 70 years, considered suitable for DPC. Via MiXCR, TCRdb re-called the RACE reads, giving one row per CDR3 protein. The data contain about 380,000 distinct CDR3 sequences, more than 5% of them seen just once; the ten biggest clones take up 4.5% to 6%. Of note for this clonotype: Its antigen is not identified.

The CDR3 is 14 residues long. V lost 4 bases to trimming and J lost 1 base, with 9 bases between them. From germline, CDR1 is ENHRY and CDR2 SYGVKD. The receptor comes from a young woman with alopecia areata. Some clones in this sample may be carry-over from other donors' samples. Sequencing used whole blood, obtained in connection with sensitization to the hapten diphenylcyclopropenone (DPC). The chain recombines TRBV10-3 with TRBJ2-3; D not resolved. DNA of the CDR3: TGTGCCATCAGTGGTGGTTCGGGCACAGATACGCAGTATTTT. This encodes CAISGGSGTDTQYF.